A single T cell receptor beta chain is shown here with its context. The data originate from a study of PD-1 blockade in classical Hodgkin lymphoma. Every patient had relapsed following autologous stem cell transplantation, and cohorts differed in brentuximab vedotin exposure. The CDR3 spans 14 residues. V gave up 1 base and J gave up 10 bases, with 13 bases separating them. CDR1 MGHDK and CDR2 SYGVNS come from the germline V gene. Sequencing used immunoSEQ multiplex PCR; TCRdb keeps in-frame clones, though not all of them. Seen here are 40,000 to 50,000 clones, around 86% observed once, and the top ten hold less than 7%.

The chain is built from TRBV25-1 and TRBJ1-4, with D unclear. This sequence was found in a human donor with classical Hodgkin lymphoma. This material consisted of peripheral blood mononuclear cells (PBMCs), taken before the second cycle of nivolumab. In DNA, the CDR3 is TGTGCCAGCAGTGAATTCGAGCGGAGTGGAAAACTGTTTTTT. Residues: CASSEFERSGKLFF.